This TCR beta chain is drawn from a study of T-cell memory formation after mild COVID-19. At the level of the study: For the most part, TCR clusters were specific to one donor. Study-level findings and limits: That cross-reactive memory joined was suggested by some responding clones appearing in pre-infection memory.

The CDR3 runs to 15 residues. The V gene's germline CDR1 is SGHTA and CDR2 FQGNSA. Between the trimmed V and J ends, which lost 3 bases and 10 bases, there was a span of 19 bases. Constant-segment primers served in 5'RACE that generated TCR alpha and TCR beta cDNA libraries bearing sample barcodes and UMIs. TCRdb reprocessed the 5' RACE reads with MiXCR, giving one entry per CDR3 protein. The table includes some 290,000 distinct CDR3 sequences, around 15% detected once. Of note for this clonotype: Its cognate antigen is unknown.

The sequenced sample was PBMCs or a T cell subset sorted from them (not recorded which). This receptor was identified in a man between 18 and 29 years old who had mild COVID-19 (a few samples of this study predate the infection). Cell type and time point are not known. The chain uses TRBV7-2 and TRBJ1-5; no clear D gene. CDR3 protein: CASSLVSLGREPQHF. CDR3 DNA sequence: TGTGCCAGCAGCTTGGTCAGTCTGGGAAGAGAACCCCAGCATTTT.